The clone carrying this TCR beta chain was picked up a small number of times. Its antigen is currently unknown. The table came from immunoSEQ multiplex PCR; TCRdb's copy has only in-frame clones and leaves some out. The sample records some 170,000 clones, roughly nine tenths being singletons. The data derive from a study of T cell responses to AZD1222 COVID-19 vaccine. General study findings and limits: Just a handful of AZD1222 recipients were seropositive at baseline. Mapped onto spike, vaccine-associated CD4 TCRs spanned it and were dominant at 160-218 and 743-854. Most donors were white British and more were female, and clonal diversity was possibly underestimated. Following two doses of AZD1222, Spike-specific TCR breadth and depth rose.

From germline, CDR1 is MNHEY and CDR2 SVGAGI. V lost 6 bases to trimming and J lost 1 base, with 9 bases between them. This CDR3 contains 13 residues. The sequence derives from an adult in good health. The sample here was peripheral blood, taken on day 0 of AZD1222 vaccination. This chain connects TRBV6-5 to TRBJ1-1; D not resolved. The CDR3 protein is CASSVWANTEAFF. For the CDR3, the DNA is TGTGCCAGCAGCGTCTGGGCGAACACTGAAGCTTTCTTT.